A single sample is the source of the 5 T cell receptor beta chains below, sequenced in a study of graft-versus-host responses after intestinal transplantation. Their antigen targets remain unknown. Sequencing used immunoSEQ multiplex PCR; TCRdb keeps in-frame clones, though not all of them. Of about 96,000 clones in the sample, roughly 89% are singletons; the top ten hold less than 0.4%. The specimen was unstimulated CD4+ T cells sorted from spleen or lymph node cells, collected before intestinal transplant. Receptor source: a human donor who received an intestinal transplant.

The chain carries TRBV25-1 and TRBJ2-1; no firm D call. The CDR3 is made up of 12 amino acids. The germline V gene has CDR1 MGHDK and CDR2 SYGVNS. The V end was cut by 0 bases, the J end by 6 bases, with 3 bases between. CDR3 sequence reads: CASSEYGNEQFF. CDR3 nucleotide sequence: TGTGCCAGCAGTGAATATGGCAATGAGCAGTTCTTC. Drawing the rest from reference TRBV25-1 and TRBJ2-1, the complete variable domain is EADIYQTPRYLVIGTGKKITLECSQTMGHDKMYWYQQDPGMELHLIHYSYGVNSTEKGDLSSESTVSRIRTEHFPLTLESARPSHTSQYLCASSEYGNEQFFGPGTRLTVL.

J is TRBJ2-6 and V is TRBV11-2; D may be TRBD2 (6 bases). V was cut by 4 bases and J by 0 bases, with 19 bases left in between. The CDR3 extends over 19 amino acids. Germline-derived CDR1 and CDR2 are SGHAT and FQNNGV. The CDR3 protein is CASSSAWGGISSGANVLTF. The CDR3 nucleotides read TGTGCCAGCAGCTCAGCTTGGGGAGGTATCAGCTCTGGGGCCAACGTCCTGACTTTC.

J is TRBJ2-1 and V is TRBV6-6; 8 nucleotides match TRBD1. The CDR3 length is 14 residues. From germline, CDR1 is MNHNY and CDR2 SVGAGI (reference sequence). V lost 4 bases to trimming and J lost 3 bases; unmatched junction nucleotides: 2. CDR3 DNA sequence: TGTGCCAGCAGTTCCACAGGGGGCTACAATGAGCAGTTCTTC. This sequence encodes CASSSTGGYNEQFF.

The rearrangement uses TRBV30 and TRBJ2-3; TRBD1 is a possible D gene (5 bases). Germline-derived CDR1 and CDR2 are GTSNPN and SVGIG (reference sequence). The CDR3 loop spans 15 amino acids. Trimming stripped 3 bases from V and 0 bases from J, with 13 bases between. Here the CDR3 reads CAWRAQGSSTDTQYF. CDR3 coding DNA: TGTGCCTGGAGGGCCCAGGGTTCTAGCACAGATACGCAGTATTTT. Using reference TRBV30 and TRBJ2-3 for the parts outside the CDR3, the full variable domain is SQTIHQWPATLVQPVGSPLSLECTVEGTSNPNLYWYRQAAGRGLQLLFYSVGIGQISSEVPQNLSASRPQDRQFILSSKKLLLSDSGFYLCAWRAQGSSTDTQYFGPGTRLTVL.

V and J are TRBV4-1 and TRBJ2-3; 11 nucleotides align to TRBD2. V was clipped by 1 base and J by 5 bases; unmatched bases: 11. The germline V gene encodes CDR1 MGHRA and CDR2 YSYEKL. This CDR3 has 18 amino acids. CDR3 sequence (DNA): TGCGCCAGCAGCCAAGCAATTAATAGCGGGAGGGCGAAAGATACGCAGTATTTT. The encoded protein is CASSQAINSGRAKDTQYF.